The T cell receptor (beta chain) described here comes from a study of T-cell memory formation after mild COVID-19. Study-wide findings and caveats: Memory sampled before infection contained some responding clones, suggesting cross-reactive memory joined.

A 5'RACE reaction primed in the constant segment made cDNA libraries of TCR alpha and TCR beta, and these carried sample barcodes and UMIs. TCRdb reanalysed the 5' RACE reads using MiXCR and keeps one entry per CDR3 protein. The data show approximately 560,000 distinct CDR3 sequences, 15% to 20% seen once. This clonotype was detected a few times. The antigen remains unidentified. The CDR3 length is 17 residues. The germline V gene has CDR1 DFQATT and CDR2 SNEGSKA (reference sequence). The ends lost 3 bases at V and 5 bases at J; junction bases unmatched: 12. The chain has TRBV20-1 and TRBJ2-5; 13 bases align to TRBD2. This clonotype was obtained from an adult woman who had mild COVID-19 (a few samples of this study predate the infection). Cell type and time point are not known. The sample was PBMCs or a T cell subset sorted from them (not recorded which). The CDR3 region has the DNA TGCAGTGCTAGGGTCACTAGCGGGAGGGCGATGGGGGAGACCCAGTACTTC. Translated, it gives CSARVTSGRAMGETQYF.